This T cell receptor (beta chain) was identified in a study of early T cells in non-severe SARS-CoV-2 infection. On the study more broadly: Chains were unpaired, as sequencing was done on bulk RNA from unsorted whole blood.

Broader study findings: Lookups in VDJdb leaned toward anti-spike CD8 responses and missed private and CD4 specificities.

The V gene's germline CDR1 is DFQATT and CDR2 SNEGSKA (reference sequence). Trimming removed 6 bases from V and 5 bases from J, with 16 bases in between. The CDR3 runs 13 residues. Each single cDNA molecule received a unique molecular identifier. Each CDR3 protein is one row after TCRdb ran MiXCR on the 5' RACE reads. The repertoire consists of about 68,000 distinct CDR3 sequences, with more than 10% occurring once and the leading ten covering 1.5% to 2%. This clonotype appeared many times. No antigen is known for it. Sequenced input: whole blood. The TCR was taken from an adult who was a healthcare worker with PCR-confirmed SARS-CoV-2 infection or an uninfected control (not recorded which). The V call is TRBV20-1, the J call TRBJ1-1; D perhaps matches TRBD1 (5 bases). CDR3 sequence (DNA): TGCAGTGCCCCTCAAACAGGACGAACTGAAGCTTTCTTT. Protein sequence: CSAPQTGRTEAFF.